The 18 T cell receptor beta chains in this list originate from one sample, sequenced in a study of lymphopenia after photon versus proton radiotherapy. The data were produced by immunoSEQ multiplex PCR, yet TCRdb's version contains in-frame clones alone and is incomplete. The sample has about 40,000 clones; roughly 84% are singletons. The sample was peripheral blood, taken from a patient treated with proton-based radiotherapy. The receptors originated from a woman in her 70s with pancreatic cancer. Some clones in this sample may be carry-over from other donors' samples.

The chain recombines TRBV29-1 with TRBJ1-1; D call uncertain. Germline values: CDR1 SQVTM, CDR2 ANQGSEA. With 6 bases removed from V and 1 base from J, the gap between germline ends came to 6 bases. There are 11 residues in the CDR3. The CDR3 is CSVETNTEAFF. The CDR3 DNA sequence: TGCAGCGTCGAAACGAACACTGAAGCTTTCTTT.

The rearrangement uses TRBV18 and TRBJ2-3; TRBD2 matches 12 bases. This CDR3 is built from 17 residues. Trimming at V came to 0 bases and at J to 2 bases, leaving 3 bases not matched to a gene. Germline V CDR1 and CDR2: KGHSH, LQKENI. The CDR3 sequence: CASSPPRTSGTTDTQYF. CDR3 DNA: TGTGCCAGCTCACCACCGAGGACTAGCGGGACCACAGATACGCAGTATTTT. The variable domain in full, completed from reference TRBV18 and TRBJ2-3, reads NAGVMQNPRHLVRRRGQEARLRCSPMKGHSHVYWYRQLPEEGLKFMVYLQKENIIDESGMPKERFSAEFPKEGPSILRIQQVVRGDSAAYFCASSPPRTSGTTDTQYFGPGTRLTVL.

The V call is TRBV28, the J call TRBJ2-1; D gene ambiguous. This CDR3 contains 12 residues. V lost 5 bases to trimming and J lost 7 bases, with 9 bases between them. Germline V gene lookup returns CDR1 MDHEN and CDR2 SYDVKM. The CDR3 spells CASSKGLNEQFF. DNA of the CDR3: TGTGCCAGCAGTAAAGGTTTGAATGAGCAGTTCTTC.

Here the CDR3 reads CASSLEGEGDEQFF. In DNA form, the CDR3 reads TGTGCCAGCAGCTTAGAGGGGGAGGGCGATGAGCAGTTCTTC. The chain joins TRBV7-9 to TRBJ2-1; D is possibly TRBD2 (7 bases). The germline V and J ends were trimmed by 1 base and 8 bases, with 12 bases remaining between them. Germline CDR1 reads SEHNR; CDR2 reads FQNEAQ (reference sequence). This CDR3 is built from 14 residues. The whole variable domain, remainder taken from reference TRBV7-9 and TRBJ2-1, is DTGVSQNPRHKITKRGQNVTFRCDPISEHNRLYWYRQTLGQGPEFLTYFQNEAQLEKSRLLSDRFSAERPKGSFSTLEIQRTEQGDSAMYLCASSLEGEGDEQFFGPGTRLTVL.

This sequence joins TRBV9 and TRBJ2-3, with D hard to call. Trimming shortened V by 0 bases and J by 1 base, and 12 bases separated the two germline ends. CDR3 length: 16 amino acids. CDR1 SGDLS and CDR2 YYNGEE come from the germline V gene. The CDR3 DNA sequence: TGTGCCAGCAGCGTAGCTATGAGCGACCGCACAGATACGCAGTATTTT. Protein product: CASSVAMSDRTDTQYF.

DNA of the CDR3: TGTGCCAGCAGTGAAGAGGGACAGGGAGTGAATGGCTACACCTTC. Its protein is CASSEEGQGVNGYTF. The chain combines TRBV6-1 with TRBJ1-2; 9 bases agree with TRBD1. This CDR3 contains 15 residues. The germline gives CDR1 MNHNS, CDR2 SASEGT. Trimming removed 1 base from V and 6 bases from J; junction bases left unmatched: 6.

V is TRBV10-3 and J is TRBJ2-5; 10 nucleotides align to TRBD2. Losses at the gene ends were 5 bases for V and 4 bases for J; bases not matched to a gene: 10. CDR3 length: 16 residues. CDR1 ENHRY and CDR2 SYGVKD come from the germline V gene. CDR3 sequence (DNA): TGTGCCATCAGTCTTACTAGCGGGACGGGGGGAGAGACCCAGTACTTC. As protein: CAISLTSGTGGETQYF.

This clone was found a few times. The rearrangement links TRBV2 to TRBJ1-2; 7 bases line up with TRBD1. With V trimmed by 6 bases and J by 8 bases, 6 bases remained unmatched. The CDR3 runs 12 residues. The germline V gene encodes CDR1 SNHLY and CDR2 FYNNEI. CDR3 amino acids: CASRDRAQGYTF. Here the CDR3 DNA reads TGTGCCAGCAGAGACAGGGCGCAGGGCTACACCTTC.

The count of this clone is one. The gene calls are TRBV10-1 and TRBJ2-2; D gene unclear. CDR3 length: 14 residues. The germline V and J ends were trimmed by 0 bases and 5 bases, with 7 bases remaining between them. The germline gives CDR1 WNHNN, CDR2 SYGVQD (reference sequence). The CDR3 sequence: CASSESAWTGELFF. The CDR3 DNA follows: TGCGCCAGCAGTGAGTCAGCCTGGACCGGGGAGCTGTTTTTT.

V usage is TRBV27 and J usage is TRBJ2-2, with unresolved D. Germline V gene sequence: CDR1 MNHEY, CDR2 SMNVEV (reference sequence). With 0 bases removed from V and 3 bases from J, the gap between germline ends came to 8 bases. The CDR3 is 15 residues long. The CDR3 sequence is CASSLSGWDTGELFF. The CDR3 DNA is TGTGCCAGCAGTTTATCAGGGTGGGACACCGGGGAGCTGTTTTTT.

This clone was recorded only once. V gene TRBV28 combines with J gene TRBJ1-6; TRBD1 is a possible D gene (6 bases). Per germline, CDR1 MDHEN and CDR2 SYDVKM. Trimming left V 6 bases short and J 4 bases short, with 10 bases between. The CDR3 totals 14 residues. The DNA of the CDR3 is TGTGCCAGCAGGGGGACACTTTATAATTCACCCCTCCACTTT. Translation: CASRGTLYNSPLHF.

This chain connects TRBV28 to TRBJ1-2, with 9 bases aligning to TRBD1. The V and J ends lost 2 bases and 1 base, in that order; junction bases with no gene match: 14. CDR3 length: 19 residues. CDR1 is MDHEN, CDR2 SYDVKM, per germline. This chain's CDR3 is CASSLTRGQGFRINYGYTF. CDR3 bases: TGTGCCAGCAGTTTAACTCGGGGACAGGGATTCAGAATTAACTATGGCTACACCTTC.

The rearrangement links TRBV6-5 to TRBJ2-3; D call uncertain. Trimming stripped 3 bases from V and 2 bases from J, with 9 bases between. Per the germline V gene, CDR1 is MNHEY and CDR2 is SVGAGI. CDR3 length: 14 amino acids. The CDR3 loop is CASSYGRATDTQYF. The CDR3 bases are TGTGCCAGCAGTTATGGTAGGGCCACAGATACGCAGTATTTT.

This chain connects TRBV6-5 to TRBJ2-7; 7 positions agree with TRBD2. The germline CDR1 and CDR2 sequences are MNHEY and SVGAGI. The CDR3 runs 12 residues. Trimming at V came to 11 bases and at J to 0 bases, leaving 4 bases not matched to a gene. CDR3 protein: CAGGGNSYEQYF. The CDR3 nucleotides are TGTGCCGGGGGAGGGAACTCCTACGAGCAGTACTTC.

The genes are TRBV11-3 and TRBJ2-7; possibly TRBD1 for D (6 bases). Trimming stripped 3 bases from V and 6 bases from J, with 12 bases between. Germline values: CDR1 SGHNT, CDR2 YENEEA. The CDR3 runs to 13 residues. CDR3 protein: CASSFEQGSEQYF. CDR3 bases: TGTGCCAGCAGCTTCGAACAGGGTAGCGAGCAGTACTTC.

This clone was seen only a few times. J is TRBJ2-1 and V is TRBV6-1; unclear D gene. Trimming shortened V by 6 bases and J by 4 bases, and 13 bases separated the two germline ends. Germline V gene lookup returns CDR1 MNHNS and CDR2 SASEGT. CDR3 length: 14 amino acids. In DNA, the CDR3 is TGTGCCAGCAGGCCTGTAACGAGTTACAATGAGCAGTTCTTC. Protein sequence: CASRPVTSYNEQFF.

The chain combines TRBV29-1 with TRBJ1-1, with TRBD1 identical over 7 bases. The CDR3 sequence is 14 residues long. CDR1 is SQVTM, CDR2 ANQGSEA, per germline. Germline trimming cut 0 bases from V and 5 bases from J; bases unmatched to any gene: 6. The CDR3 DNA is TGCAGCGTTGAAGAAACAGGGGTCGGAACTGAAGCTTTCTTT. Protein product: CSVEETGVGTEAFF.

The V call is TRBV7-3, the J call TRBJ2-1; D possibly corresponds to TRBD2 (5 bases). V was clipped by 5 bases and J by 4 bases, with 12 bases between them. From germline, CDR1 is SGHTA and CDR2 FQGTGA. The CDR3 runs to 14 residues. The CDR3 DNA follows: TGTGCCAGCAGCCAAACGGGGTTTTACAATGAGCAGTTCTTC. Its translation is CASSQTGFYNEQFF.